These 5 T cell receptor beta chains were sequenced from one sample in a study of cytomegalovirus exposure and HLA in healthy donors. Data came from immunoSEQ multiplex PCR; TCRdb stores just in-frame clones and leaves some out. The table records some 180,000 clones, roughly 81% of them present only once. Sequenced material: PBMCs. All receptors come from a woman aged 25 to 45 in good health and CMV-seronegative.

The CDR3 reads CASSLGTGITDTQYF. DNA of the CDR3: TGTGCCAGCAGTTTGGGCACCGGAATCACAGATACGCAGTATTTT. The rearrangement links TRBV27 to TRBJ2-3; D remains ambiguous. CDR3 length equals 15 residues. Germline V CDR1 and CDR2: MNHEY, SMNVEV (reference sequence). The V end was cut by 3 bases, the J end by 2 bases, with 12 bases between.

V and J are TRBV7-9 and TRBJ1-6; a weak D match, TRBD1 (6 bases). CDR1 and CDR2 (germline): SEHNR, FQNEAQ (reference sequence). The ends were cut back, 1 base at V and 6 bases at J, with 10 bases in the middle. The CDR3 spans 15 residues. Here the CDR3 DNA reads TGTGCCAGCAGCTTAGGCACAGGGTTTAATTCACCCCTCCACTTT. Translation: CASSLGTGFNSPLHF.

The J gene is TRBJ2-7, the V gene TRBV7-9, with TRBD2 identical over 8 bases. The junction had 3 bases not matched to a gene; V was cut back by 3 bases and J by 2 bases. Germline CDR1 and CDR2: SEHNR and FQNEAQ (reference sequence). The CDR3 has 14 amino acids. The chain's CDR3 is CASSFGGATYEQYF. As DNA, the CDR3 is TGTGCCAGCAGCTTCGGGGGGGCGACCTACGAGCAGTACTTC.

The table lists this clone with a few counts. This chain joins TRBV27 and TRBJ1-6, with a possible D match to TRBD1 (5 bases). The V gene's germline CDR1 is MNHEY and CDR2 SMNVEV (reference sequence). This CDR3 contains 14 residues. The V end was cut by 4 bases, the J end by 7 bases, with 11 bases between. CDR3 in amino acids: CASSSPGKNSPLHF. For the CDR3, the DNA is TGTGCCAGCAGTTCCCCAGGGAAGAATTCACCCCTCCACTTT.

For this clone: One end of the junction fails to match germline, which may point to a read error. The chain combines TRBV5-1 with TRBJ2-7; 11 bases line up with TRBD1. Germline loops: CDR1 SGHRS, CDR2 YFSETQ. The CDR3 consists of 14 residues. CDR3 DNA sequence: TGCGCCAGCAGCTTATCGCTTTCTACGGGACAGGGGGACTTC. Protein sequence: CASSLSLSTGQGDF.